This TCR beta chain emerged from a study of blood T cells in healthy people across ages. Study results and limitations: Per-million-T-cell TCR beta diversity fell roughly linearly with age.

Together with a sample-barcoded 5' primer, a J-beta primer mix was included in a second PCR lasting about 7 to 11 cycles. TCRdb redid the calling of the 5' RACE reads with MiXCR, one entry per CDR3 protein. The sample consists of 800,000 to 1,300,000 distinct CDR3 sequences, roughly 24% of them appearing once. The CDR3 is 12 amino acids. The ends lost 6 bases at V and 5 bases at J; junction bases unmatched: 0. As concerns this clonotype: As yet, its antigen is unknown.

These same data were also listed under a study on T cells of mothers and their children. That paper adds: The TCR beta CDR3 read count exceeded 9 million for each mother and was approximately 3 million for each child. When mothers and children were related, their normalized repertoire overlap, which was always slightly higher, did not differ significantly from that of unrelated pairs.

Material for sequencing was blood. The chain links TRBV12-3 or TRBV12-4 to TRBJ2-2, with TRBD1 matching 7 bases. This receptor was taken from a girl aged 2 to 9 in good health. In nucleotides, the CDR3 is TGTGCCAGCAGGGGACAGACCGGGGAGCTGTTTTTT. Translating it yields CASRGQTGELFF.